Each of the 5 T cell receptor beta chains below was sequenced from the same sample in a study of T cell repertoires in cytomegalovirus infection. TCRdb fed the reads into MiXCR, producing one record per CDR3 protein. The sample yields about 570,000 distinct CDR3 sequences, approximately 40% seen once. No antigen has been assigned to these receptors. This specimen consisted of cultured PBMCs, obtained from culture after CMV antigen stimulation. These TCRs come from a human donor in good health (CMV status not recorded). Some clones in this sample may be carry-over from other donors' samples.

This clonotype was observed a handful of times. V is TRBV11-3 and J is TRBJ2-2; no firm D call. The V and J ends lost 6 bases and 3 bases respectively, with 8 bases between them. Germline lookup yields CDR1 SGHNT and CDR2 YENEEA. This CDR3 region has 13 residues. The CDR3 coding sequence is TGTGCCAGCAGTCGACTCGACACCGGGGAGCTGTTTTTT. It codes for CASSRLDTGELFF.

This rearrangement joins TRBV7-2 to TRBJ2-7; no definite D call. CDR1 and CDR2 from the germline V gene are SGHTA and FQGNSA. V shed 1 base and J shed 6 bases, with 7 bases lying between them. The CDR3 is 12 residues long. The CDR3: CASSLVRREQYF. The CDR3 nucleotides read TGTGCCAGCAGCTTAGTGCGTCGCGAGCAGTACTTC.

V usage is TRBV6-2 or TRBV6-3 and J usage is TRBJ2-7; the D gene is possibly TRBD2 (5 bases). This CDR3 contains 14 residues. Deletions cut 2 bases from V and 1 base from J, with 9 bases between. Germline loops: CDR1 MNHEY, CDR2 SVGEGT. The CDR3 region has the DNA TGTGCCAGCAGTTACGGACTGCTATCCTACGAGCAGTACTTC. This sequence encodes CASSYGLLSYEQYF.

This chain uses TRBV11-2 with TRBJ2-5; the D is unclear. The V and J ends lost 7 bases and 1 base respectively, with 13 bases between them. Per the germline V gene, CDR1 is SGHAT and CDR2 is FQNNGV. This CDR3 spans 14 amino acids. The CDR3 DNA reads TGTGCCAGCAACCTTGTAGGGTTCCAAGAGACCCAGTACTTC. Amino acid sequence: CASNLVGFQETQYF.

There are a few counts of this clonotype. The chain employs TRBV7-9 and TRBJ1-1; unclear D gene. V was shortened by 2 bases and J by 4 bases, with 8 bases between the two germline ends. Looked up from germline, CDR1 is SEHNR and CDR2 is FQNEAQ (reference sequence). CDR3 length equals 13 residues. CDR3 in DNA: TGTGCCAGCAGCTTAAAGGCGGCCACTGAAGCTTTCTTT. Protein: CASSLKAATEAFF. The complete variable domain, with remaining parts taken from reference TRBV7-9 and TRBJ1-1, reads DTGVSQNPRHKITKRGQNVTFRCDPISEHNRLYWYRQTLGQGPEFLTYFQNEAQLEKSRLLSDRFSAERPKGSFSTLEIQRTEQGDSAMYLCASSLKAATEAFFGQGTRLTVV.